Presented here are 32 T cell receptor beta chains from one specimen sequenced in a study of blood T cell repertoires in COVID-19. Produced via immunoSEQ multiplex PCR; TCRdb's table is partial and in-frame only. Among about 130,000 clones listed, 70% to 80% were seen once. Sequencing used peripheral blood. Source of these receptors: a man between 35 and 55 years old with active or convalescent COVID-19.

In DNA, the CDR3 is TGTGCCAGCAGCCCGGGACTAACCTACGAGCAGTACTTC. Translating gives CASSPGLTYEQYF. V gene TRBV7-6 combines with J gene TRBJ2-7; 7 bases are shared with TRBD2. V was clipped by 5 bases and J by 2 bases; unmatched bases: 3. From germline, CDR1 is SGHVS and CDR2 FNYEAQ. The length of the CDR3 is 13 residues.

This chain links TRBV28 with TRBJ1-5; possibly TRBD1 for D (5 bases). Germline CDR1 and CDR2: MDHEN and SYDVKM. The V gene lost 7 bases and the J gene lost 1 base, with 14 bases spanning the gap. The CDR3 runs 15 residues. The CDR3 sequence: CASITSGVSNQPQHF. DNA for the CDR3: TGTGCCAGCATCACGTCGGGGGTGAGCAATCAGCCCCAGCATTTT.

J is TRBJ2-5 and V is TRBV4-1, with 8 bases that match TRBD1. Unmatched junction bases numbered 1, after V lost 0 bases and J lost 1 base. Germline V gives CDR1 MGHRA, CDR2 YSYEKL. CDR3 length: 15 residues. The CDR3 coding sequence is TGCGCCAGCAGCCAAGACGGACAGGGCCAAGAGACCCAGTACTTC. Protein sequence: CASSQDGQGQETQYF.

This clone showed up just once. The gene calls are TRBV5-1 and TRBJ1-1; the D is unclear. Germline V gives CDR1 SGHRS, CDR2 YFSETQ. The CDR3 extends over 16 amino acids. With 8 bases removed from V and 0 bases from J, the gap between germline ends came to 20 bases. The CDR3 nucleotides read TGCGCCAGTAGAAAACGGACGGGAAACGTGAACACTGAAGCTTTCTTT. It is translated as CASRKRTGNVNTEAFF.

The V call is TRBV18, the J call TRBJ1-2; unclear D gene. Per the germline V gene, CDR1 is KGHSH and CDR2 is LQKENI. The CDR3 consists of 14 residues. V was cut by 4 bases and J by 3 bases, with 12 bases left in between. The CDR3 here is CASSLSVADYGYTF. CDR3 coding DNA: TGTGCCAGCTCACTATCAGTAGCCGACTATGGCTACACCTTC. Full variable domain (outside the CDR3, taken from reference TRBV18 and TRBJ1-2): NAGVMQNPRHLVRRRGQEARLRCSPMKGHSHVYWYRQLPEEGLKFMVYLQKENIIDESGMPKERFSAEFPKEGPSILRIQQVVRGDSAAYFCASSLSVADYGYTFGSGTRLTVV.

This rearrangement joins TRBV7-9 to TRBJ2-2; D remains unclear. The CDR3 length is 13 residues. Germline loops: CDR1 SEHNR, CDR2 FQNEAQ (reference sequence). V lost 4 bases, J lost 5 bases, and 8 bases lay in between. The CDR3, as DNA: TGTGCCAGCAGCTCCCGGTTTACCGGGGAGCTGTTTTTT. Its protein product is CASSSRFTGELFF.

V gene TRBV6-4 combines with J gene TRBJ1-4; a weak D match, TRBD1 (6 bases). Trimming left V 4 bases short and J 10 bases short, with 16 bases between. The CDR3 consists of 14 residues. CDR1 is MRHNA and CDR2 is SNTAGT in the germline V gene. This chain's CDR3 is CASSATGSGAKLFF. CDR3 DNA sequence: TGTGCCAGCAGTGCGACAGGCAGTGGGGCAAAACTGTTTTTT.

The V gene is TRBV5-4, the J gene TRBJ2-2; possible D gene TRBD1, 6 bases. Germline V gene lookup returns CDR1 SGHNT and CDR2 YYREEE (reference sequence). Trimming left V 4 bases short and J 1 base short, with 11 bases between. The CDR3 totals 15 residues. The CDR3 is CASSAGTKNTGELFF. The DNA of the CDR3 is TGTGCCAGCAGCGCCGGGACAAAGAACACCGGGGAGCTGTTTTTT.

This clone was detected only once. The CDR3: CASSTLGVSLSGNTIYF. CDR3 coding DNA: TGTGCCAGCAGCACTCTAGGGGTTTCCCTCTCTGGAAACACCATATATTTT. The genes are TRBV9 and TRBJ1-3; TRBD1 might be the D (5 bases). The V gene lost 4 bases and the J gene lost 0 bases, with 17 bases spanning the gap. The germline CDR1 and CDR2 sequences are SGDLS and YYNGEE. This CDR3 comprises 17 residues.

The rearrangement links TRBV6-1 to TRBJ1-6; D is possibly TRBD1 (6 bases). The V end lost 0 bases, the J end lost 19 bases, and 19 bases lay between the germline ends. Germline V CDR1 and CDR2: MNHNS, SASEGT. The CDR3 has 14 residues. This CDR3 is CASSEAWVVGQLHF. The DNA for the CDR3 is TGTGCCAGCAGTGAAGCTTGGGTCGTTGGACAGCTTCACTTT.

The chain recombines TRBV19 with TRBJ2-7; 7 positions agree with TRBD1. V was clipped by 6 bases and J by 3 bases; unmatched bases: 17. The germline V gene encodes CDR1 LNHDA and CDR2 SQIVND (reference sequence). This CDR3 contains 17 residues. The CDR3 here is CASRPGFSGTESYEQYF. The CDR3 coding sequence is TGTGCCAGTAGACCTGGTTTTTCCGGGACAGAGAGCTACGAGCAGTACTTC.

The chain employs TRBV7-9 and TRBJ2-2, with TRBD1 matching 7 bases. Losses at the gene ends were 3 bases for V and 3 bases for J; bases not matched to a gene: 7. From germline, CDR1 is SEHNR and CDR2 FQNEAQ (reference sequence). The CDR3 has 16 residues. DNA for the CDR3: TGTGCCAGCAGCTTCTGGACAGGTCTGGACACCGGGGAGCTGTTTTTT. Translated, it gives CASSFWTGLDTGELFF.

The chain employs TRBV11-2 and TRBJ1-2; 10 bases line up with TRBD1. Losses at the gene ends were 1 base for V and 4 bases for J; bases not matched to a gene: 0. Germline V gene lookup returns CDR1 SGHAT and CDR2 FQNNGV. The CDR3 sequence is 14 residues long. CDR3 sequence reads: CASSLGDRGYGYTF. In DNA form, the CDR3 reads TGTGCCAGCAGCTTAGGGGACAGGGGCTATGGCTACACCTTC.

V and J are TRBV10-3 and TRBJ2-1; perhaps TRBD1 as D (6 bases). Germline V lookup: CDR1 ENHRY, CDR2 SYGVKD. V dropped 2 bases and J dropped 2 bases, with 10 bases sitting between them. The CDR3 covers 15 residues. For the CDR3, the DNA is TGTGCCATCAGTGAGGGCAGGGGACCCTACAATGAGCAGTTCTTC. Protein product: CAISEGRGPYNEQFF.

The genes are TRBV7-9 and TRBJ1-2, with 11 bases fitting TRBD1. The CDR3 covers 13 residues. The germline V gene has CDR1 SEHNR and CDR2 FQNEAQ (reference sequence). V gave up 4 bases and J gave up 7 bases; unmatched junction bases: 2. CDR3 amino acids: CASSSGQGAGYTF. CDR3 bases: TGTGCCAGCAGCTCCGGACAGGGGGCTGGCTACACCTTC.

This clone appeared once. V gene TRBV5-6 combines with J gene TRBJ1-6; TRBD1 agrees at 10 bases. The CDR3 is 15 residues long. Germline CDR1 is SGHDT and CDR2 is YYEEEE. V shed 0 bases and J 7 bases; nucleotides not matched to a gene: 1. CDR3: CASSLGDRGNSPLHF. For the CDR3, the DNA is TGTGCCAGCAGCTTGGGGGACAGGGGAAATTCACCCCTCCACTTT.

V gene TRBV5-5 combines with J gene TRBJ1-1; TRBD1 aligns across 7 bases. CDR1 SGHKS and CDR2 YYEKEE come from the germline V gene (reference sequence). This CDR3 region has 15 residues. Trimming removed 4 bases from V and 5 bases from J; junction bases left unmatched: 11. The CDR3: CASSPIQGSRTEAFF. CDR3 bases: TGTGCCAGCAGCCCAATACAGGGGTCGAGGACTGAAGCTTTCTTT. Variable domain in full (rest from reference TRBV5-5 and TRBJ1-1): DAGVTQSPTHLIKTRGQQVTLRCSPISGHKSVSWYQQVLGQGPQFIFQYYEKEERGRGNFPDRFSARQFPNYSSELNVNALLLGDSALYLCASSPIQGSRTEAFFGQGTRLTVV.

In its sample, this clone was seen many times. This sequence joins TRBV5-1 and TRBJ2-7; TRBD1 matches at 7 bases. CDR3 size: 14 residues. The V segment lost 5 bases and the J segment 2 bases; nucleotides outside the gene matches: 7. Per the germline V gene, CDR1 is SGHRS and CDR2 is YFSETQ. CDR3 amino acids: CASRWGQSTYEQYF. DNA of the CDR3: TGCGCCAGCAGGTGGGGACAGAGTACCTACGAGCAGTACTTC. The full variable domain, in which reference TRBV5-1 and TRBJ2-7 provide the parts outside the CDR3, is KAGVTQTPRYLIKTRGQQVTLSCSPISGHRSVSWYQQTPGQGLQFLFEYFSETQRNKGNFPGRFSGRQFSNSRSEMNVSTLELGDSALYLCASRWGQSTYEQYFGPGTRLTVT.

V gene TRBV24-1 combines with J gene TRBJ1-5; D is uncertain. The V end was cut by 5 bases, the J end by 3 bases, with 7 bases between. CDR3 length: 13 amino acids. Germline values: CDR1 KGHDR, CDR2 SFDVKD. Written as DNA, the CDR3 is TGTGCCACCAGTGGCACAGCCAATCAGCCCCAGCATTTT. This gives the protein CATSGTANQPQHF.

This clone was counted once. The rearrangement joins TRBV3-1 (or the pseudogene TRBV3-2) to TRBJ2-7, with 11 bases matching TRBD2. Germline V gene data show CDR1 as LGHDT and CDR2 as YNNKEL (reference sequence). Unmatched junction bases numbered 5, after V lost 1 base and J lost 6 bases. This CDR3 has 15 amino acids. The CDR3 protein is CASSQVVGLAGEQYF. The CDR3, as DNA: TGTGCCAGCAGCCAAGTGGTAGGACTAGCGGGCGAGCAGTACTTC.

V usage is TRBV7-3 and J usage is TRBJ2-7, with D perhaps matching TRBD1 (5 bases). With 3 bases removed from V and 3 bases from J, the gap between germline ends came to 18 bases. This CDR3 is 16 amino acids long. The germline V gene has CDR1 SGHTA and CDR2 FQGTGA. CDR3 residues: CASSFRATGSFYEQYF. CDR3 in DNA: TGTGCCAGCAGCTTCAGGGCGACTGGAAGCTTCTACGAGCAGTACTTC.

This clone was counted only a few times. CDR3 sequence (DNA): TGTGCCTGGAGTGGGGCAGATGAAAAACTGTTTTTT. Its translation: CAWSGADEKLFF. The gene calls are TRBV30 and TRBJ1-4; D remains ambiguous. V was clipped by 1 base and J by 6 bases, with 6 bases between them. The germline V gene has CDR1 GTSNPN and CDR2 SVGIG (reference sequence). The CDR3 is 12 residues long.

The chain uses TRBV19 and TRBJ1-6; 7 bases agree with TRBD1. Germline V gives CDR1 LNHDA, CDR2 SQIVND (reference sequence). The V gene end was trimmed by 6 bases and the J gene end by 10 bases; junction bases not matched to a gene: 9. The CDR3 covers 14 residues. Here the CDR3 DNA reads TGTGCCAGTAGCACAAGACAGGGCAGGTCACCCCTCCACTTT. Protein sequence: CASSTRQGRSPLHF.

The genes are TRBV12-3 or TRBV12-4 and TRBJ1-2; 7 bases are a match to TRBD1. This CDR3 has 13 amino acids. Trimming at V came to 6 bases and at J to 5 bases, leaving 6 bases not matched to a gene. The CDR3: CASREGAAYGYTF. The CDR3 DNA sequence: TGTGCCAGCAGGGAGGGGGCTGCGTATGGCTACACCTTC.

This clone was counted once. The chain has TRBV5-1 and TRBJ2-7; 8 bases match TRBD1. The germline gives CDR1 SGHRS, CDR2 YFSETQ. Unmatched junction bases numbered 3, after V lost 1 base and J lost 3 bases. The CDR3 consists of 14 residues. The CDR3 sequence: CASSLNGQGYEQYF. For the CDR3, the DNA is TGCGCCAGCAGCTTGAATGGACAGGGCTACGAGCAGTACTTC.

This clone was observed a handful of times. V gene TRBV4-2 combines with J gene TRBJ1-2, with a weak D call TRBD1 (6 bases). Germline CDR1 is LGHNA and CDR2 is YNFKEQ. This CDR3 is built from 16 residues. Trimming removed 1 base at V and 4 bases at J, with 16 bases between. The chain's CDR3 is CASSQASGGAGYGYTF. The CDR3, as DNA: TGTGCCAGCAGCCAAGCTAGTGGGGGCGCAGGCTATGGCTACACCTTC.

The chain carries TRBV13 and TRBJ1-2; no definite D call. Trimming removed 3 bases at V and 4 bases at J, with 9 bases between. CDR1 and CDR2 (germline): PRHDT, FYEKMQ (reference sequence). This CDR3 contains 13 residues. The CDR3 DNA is TGTGCCAGCAGCTTGACTGGCTCCTATGGCTACACCTTC. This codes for CASSLTGSYGYTF.

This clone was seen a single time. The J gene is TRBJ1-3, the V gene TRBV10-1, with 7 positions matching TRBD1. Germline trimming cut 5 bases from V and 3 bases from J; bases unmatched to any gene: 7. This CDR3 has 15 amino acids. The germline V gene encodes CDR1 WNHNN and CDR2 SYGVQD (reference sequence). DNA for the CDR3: TGCGCCAGCAGTCTAGGGGGCTCAGGTGGAAACACCATATATTTT. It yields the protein CASSLGGSGGNTIYF.

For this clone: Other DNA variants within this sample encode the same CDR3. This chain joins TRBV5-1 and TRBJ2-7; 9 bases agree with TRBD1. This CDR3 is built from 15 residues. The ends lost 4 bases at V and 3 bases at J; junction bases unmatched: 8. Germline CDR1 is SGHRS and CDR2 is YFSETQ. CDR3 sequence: CASSPGGTGIYEQYF. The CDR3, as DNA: TGCGCCAGCAGCCCAGGGGGGACAGGGATCTACGAGCAGTACTTC.

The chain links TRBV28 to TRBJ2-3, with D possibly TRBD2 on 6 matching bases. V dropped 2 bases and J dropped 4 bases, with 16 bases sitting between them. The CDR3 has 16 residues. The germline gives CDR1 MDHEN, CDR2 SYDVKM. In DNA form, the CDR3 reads TGTGCCAGCAGTTTAGGTGGCTGGGGGGAAGCAGATACGCAGTATTTT. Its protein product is CASSLGGWGEADTQYF.

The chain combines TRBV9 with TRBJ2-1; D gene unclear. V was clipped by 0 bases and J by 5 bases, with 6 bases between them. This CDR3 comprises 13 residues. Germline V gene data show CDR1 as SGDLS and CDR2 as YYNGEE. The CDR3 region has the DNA TGTGCCAGCAGCGTAGCACTGGACAATGAGCAGTTCTTC. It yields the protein CASSVALDNEQFF.

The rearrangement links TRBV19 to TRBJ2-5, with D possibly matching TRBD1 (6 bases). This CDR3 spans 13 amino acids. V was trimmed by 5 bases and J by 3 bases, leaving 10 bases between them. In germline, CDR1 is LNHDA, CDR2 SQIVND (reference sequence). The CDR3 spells CASSRQGKETQYF. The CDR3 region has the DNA TGTGCCAGTAGTCGTCAGGGGAAAGAGACCCAGTACTTC.